The 11 T cell receptor beta chains below all came from one sample that was sequenced in a study of T-cell reconstitution after alpha-beta-depleted transplantation in children (dated by TCRdb to 2016 to 2017). The treatment or condition label, as the study defines it: allogeneic hematopoietic cell transplantation with graft depleted of TCRalphabeta T cells and CD19 B cells. The receptor library was made with PCR. Sequencing took place on an Illumina HiSeq 2500. To normalize quantification of the TCRbeta repertoire, the TCR libraries were built with molecular barcoding that relied on unique molecular identifiers. The raw public reads went through TCRdb reprocessing: fastp at Q25, MiXCR clone calling, in-frame beta chains kept. Each record represents a unique CDR3 protein, reported with the most common genes and DNA among its rows. The sample has 450,000 to 600,000 distinct CDR3 sequences on record, 10% to 15% of them singletons. Of the sample, around 2% is held by the ten largest clones.

The sample in question was PBMCs, mostly from graft donor cells, obtained 360 days after TCRalphabeta/CD19-depleted stem cell transplant. These receptors originate from a male patient between 5 and 17 years old who had a stem cell transplant for acute myeloid leukemia, so the T cells may come from the graft donor.

The chain joins TRBV29-1 to TRBJ2-5; no definite D call. CDR3 length: 10 amino acids. Trimming left V 4 bases short and J 7 bases short, with 7 bases between. Germline V gene sequence: CDR1 SQVTM, CDR2 ANQGSEA. The CDR3 DNA reads as TGCAGCGTTGCCCCGGGGACCCAGTACTTC. Amino acids: CSVAPGTQYF.

Many counts were recorded for this clonotype. The J gene is TRBJ2-3, the V gene TRBV19; 10 bases align to TRBD2. Germline trimming cut 7 bases from V and 3 bases from J; bases unmatched to any gene: 10. Germline lookup yields CDR1 LNHDA and CDR2 SQIVND (reference sequence). The CDR3 has 16 amino acids. CDR3 sequence (DNA): TGTGCCAGTACCACAGGACCGGGACTAGCGACAGATACGCAGTATTTT. Its protein product is CASTTGPGLATDTQYF. The variable domain in full, with the rest retrieved from reference TRBV19 and TRBJ2-3, is DGGITQSPKYLFRKEGQNVTLSCEQNLNHDAMYWYRQDPGQGLRLIYYSQIVNDFQKGDIAEGYSVSREKKESFPLTVTSAQKNPTAFYLCASTTGPGLATDTQYFGPGTRLTVL.

With regard to this clonotype: The CDR3 ends on some other residue instead of the conserved phenylalanine or tryptophan, so this is likely a read error. V usage is TRBV18 and J usage is TRBJ1-4; TRBD1 aligns across 9 bases. The CDR3 extends over 17 amino acids. CDR1 KGHSH and CDR2 LQKENI come from the germline V gene. V dropped 2 bases and J dropped 5; count of bases not matched to a gene: 9. The CDR3, as DNA: TGTGCCAGCTCACCAGTCCCGGGACAGGGTCGAAATGAAAAACTGTTTCTT. This translates into CASSPVPGQGRNEKLFL.

The sample holds many counts of this clonotype. The chain links TRBV24-1 to TRBJ2-5; 8 bases match TRBD1. Germline V gene sequence: CDR1 KGHDR, CDR2 SFDVKD. Germline trimming cut 0 bases from V and 5 bases from J; bases unmatched to any gene: 7. There are 16 residues in the CDR3. Here the CDR3 reads CATSDLPTGGRETQYF. In DNA, the CDR3 is TGTGCCACCAGTGATTTGCCCACAGGGGGAAGGGAGACCCAGTACTTC.

This clonotype was seen more than once but under ten times. The chain has TRBV12-3 or TRBV12-4 and TRBJ2-1, with TRBD2 matching 8 bases. This CDR3 spans 15 amino acids. Losses at the gene ends were 5 bases for V and 8 bases for J; bases not matched to a gene: 11. The chain's CDR3 is CASSPFREGHDEQFF. The CDR3 DNA follows: TGTGCCAGCAGTCCCTTTCGGGAGGGCCACGATGAGCAGTTCTTC.

The rearrangement joins TRBV29-1 to TRBJ2-2; D remains unclear. The CDR3 has 14 amino acids. V lost 0 bases to trimming and J lost 1 base, with 6 bases between them. Germline V gene lookup returns CDR1 SQVTM and CDR2 ANQGSEA. This CDR3 is CSVEEWRNTGELFF. The CDR3 DNA sequence: TGCAGCGTTGAAGAATGGAGGAACACCGGGGAGCTGTTTTTT.

This clonotype occurred a few times. V usage is TRBV11-2 and J usage is TRBJ2-1; 7 bases are shared with TRBD2. In germline, CDR1 is SGHAT, CDR2 FQNNGV. This CDR3 comprises 13 residues. Germline trimming cut 4 bases from V and 7 bases from J; bases unmatched to any gene: 4. CDR3 nucleotide sequence: TGTGCCAGCAGCTCTGTACTAGCGAATGAGCAGTTCTTC. Residues: CASSSVLANEQFF.

This clonotype came up a few times. The V gene is TRBV6-7, the J gene TRBJ2-7; 14 nucleotides agree with TRBD2. TRBV6-7 is given ORF status, its function remaining uncertain. V shed 0 bases, J shed 6 bases, and the junction held 7 bases outside the gene matches. The CDR3 runs to 17 residues. Here the CDR3 reads CASSYSRLAGGLSEQYF. CDR3 nucleotides: TGTGCCAGCAGTTACTCGAGACTAGCGGGAGGGCTAAGCGAGCAGTACTTC.

The rearrangement joins TRBV24-1 to TRBJ2-7; TRBD2 matches 10 bases. The V gene's germline CDR1 is KGHDR and CDR2 SFDVKD. The CDR3 runs 16 residues. V lost 4 bases to trimming and J lost 3 bases; unmatched junction nucleotides: 8. CDR3 protein: CATSDPGTSVNYEQYF. For the CDR3, the DNA is TGTGCCACCAGTGACCCCGGGACTAGCGTTAACTACGAGCAGTACTTC.

This clonotype was recorded a few times. The chain couples TRBV20-1 to TRBJ2-1; D may be TRBD1 (6 bases). Trimming removed 1 base from V and 10 bases from J, with 20 bases in between. There are 15 residues in the CDR3. Germline-derived CDR1 and CDR2 are DFQATT and SNEGSKA (reference sequence). CDR3 loop: CSARAGGTGKNEQFF. As DNA, the CDR3 is TGCAGTGCTAGAGCGGGCGGAACAGGGAAAAACGAGCAGTTCTTC.

A few counts support this clonotype. The rearrangement uses TRBV7-3 and TRBJ2-3; no firm D call. The V and J ends lost 1 base and 4 bases respectively, with 9 bases between them. CDR1 and CDR2 from the germline V gene are SGHTA and FQGTGA. The CDR3 contains 14 residues. The CDR3 DNA sequence: TGTGCCAGCAGCTTAAATCAAAACTCAGATACGCAGTATTTT. Translated, it gives CASSLNQNSDTQYF. Complete variable domain (other parts from reference TRBV7-3 and TRBJ2-3): GAGVSQTPSNKVTEKGKYVELRCDPISGHTALYWYRQSLGQGPEFLIYFQGTGAADDSGLPNDRFFAVRPEGSVSTLKIQRTERGDSAVYLCASSLNQNSDTQYFGPGTRLTVL.